The entry below describes one T cell receptor (beta chain). TEMRA cells were enriched by FACS, while CD8+ and CD4+ T cells were obtained through a negative isolation that was performed magnetically. After extraction with the RNeasy kit, about 0.5 to 1 ug of the RNA was reverse transcribed using random hexamers. TCRdb recomputed calls from the immunoSEQ multiplex PCR reads with MiXCR, one row per CDR3 protein. The sample consists of fewer than 250,000 distinct CDR3 sequences, roughly 92% of them appearing once. This record belongs to a study of CD8 T cells in Susac syndrome. V dropped 6 bases and J dropped 2 bases, with 15 bases sitting between them. The V gene's germline CDR1 is DFQATT and CDR2 SNEGSKA (reference sequence). The CDR3 loop spans 14 amino acids.

The chain combines TRBV20-1 with TRBJ2-3; D may be TRBD1 (7 bases). This receptor was identified in a human donor in good health. The sequencing input was CD4+ T cells from PBMCs. Written as DNA, the CDR3 is TGCAGTGCCCCGCGGGACAGTTACACAGATACGCAGTATTTT. Its protein product is CSAPRDSYTDTQYF.